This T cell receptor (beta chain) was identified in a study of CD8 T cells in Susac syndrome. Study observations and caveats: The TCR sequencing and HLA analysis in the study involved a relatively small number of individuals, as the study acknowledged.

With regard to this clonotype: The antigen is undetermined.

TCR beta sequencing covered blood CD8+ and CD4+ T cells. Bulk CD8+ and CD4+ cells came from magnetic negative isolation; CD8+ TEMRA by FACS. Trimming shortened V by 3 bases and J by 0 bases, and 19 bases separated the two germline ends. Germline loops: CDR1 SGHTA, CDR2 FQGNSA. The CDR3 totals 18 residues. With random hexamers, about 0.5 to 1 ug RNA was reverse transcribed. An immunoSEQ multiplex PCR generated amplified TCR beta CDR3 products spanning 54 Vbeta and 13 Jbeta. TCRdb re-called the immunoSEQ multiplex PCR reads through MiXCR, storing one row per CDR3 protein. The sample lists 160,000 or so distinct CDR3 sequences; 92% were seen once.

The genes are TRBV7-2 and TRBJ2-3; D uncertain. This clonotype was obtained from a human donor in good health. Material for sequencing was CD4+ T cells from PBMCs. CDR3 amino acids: CASSFQLPTPTSTDTQYF. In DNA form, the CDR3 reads TGTGCCAGCAGCTTTCAATTACCCACACCCACTAGCACAGATACGCAGTATTTT.